The rows below give T cell receptor beta chains drawn from one sample of a study of human T cells and chemical hapten exposure. Via MiXCR, TCRdb re-called the RACE reads, giving one row per CDR3 protein. The table includes 50,000 to 65,000 distinct CDR3 sequences, 10% to 12% detected once. The sample consisted of whole blood, taken in connection with sensitization to the hapten diphenylcyclopropenone (DPC). Receptor source: a woman in her thirties or forties with alopecia areata. Some clones in this sample may be carry-over from other donors' samples. The CDR3 runs from the conserved cysteine through the conserved F or W. A D gene is named only where the DNA matches it firmly. Clone size, where shown, is once, few, many, or a class for clones that have expanded.

>TRBJ2-7|.|few|TRBV29-1
TGCAGCGCAAGCAGGGGGGCCGGTTACGAGCAGTACTTC
CSASRGAGYEQYF
>TRBJ1-2|TRBD1|many|TRBV18
TGTGCCAGCTCCCCTCGGACAGGCGAGGGGGGCTACACCTTC
CASSPRTGEGGYTF
>TRBJ1-4|TRBD1|.|TRBV20-1
TGCAGTGCTAGAGATTCAGGGGGCAGGACGGAAAAACTGTTTTTT
CSARDSGGRTEKLFF
>TRBJ2-1|TRBD2|.|TRBV6-1
TGTGCCAGCAGTCGGACTAGCGGGGGCGCCGATCGGTTCTTC
CASSRTSGGADRFF
>TRBJ1-1|.|many|TRBV4-3
TGCGCCAGCAGCCAAGGACACTGGACTGAAGCTTTCTTT
CASSQGHWTEAFF
>TRBJ2-3|.|.|TRBV15
TGTGCCACCAGCTTAGCTATGGATACGCAGTATTTT
CATSLAMDTQYF
>TRBJ1-5|.|many|TRBV30
TGTGCCTGGAGTGTAATCGGGTCTGGGGGTCAGCCCCAGCATTTT
CAWSVIGSGGQPQHF
>TRBJ1-5|.|many|TRBV7-2
TGTGCCAGCAGCTTATTACCGGGTCAGCCCCAGCATTTT
CASSLLPGQPQHF
>TRBJ1-2|.|.|TRBV6-2/TRBV6-3
TGTGCCAGCAGTTACGAGGACAGCTTCTATGGCTACACCTTC
CASSYEDSFYGYTF
>TRBJ2-7|TRBD1|.|TRBV7-9
TGTGCCAGCACCCCAGAGACAGGGGGCCCCTACGAGCAGTACTTC
CASTPETGGPYEQYF
>TRBJ2-7|TRBD2|.|TRBV20-1
TGCAGTGCTTCCGGGACGTATAGCGGGAAGTCCTGCGAGCAGTACTTC
CSASGTYSGKSCEQYF
>TRBJ2-3|.|many|TRBV6-6
TGTGCCAGCGTCCGGGACACCCTCAGCACAGATACGCAGTATTTT
CASVRDTLSTDTQYF
>TRBJ2-3|TRBD2|many|TRBV7-8
TGTGCCAGCAGCTACCGGACTAGCGACCGCACAGATACGCAGTATTTT
CASSYRTSDRTDTQYF
>TRBJ1-4|.|many|TRBV5-8
TGTGCCAGCAGCTTCCCAGGGCCTAATGAAAAACTGTTTTTT
CASSFPGPNEKLFF
>TRBJ2-1|.|many|TRBV6-2/TRBV6-3
TGTGCCAGCAGTTTAGGCCGGGGTGAGCAGTTCTTC
CASSLGRGEQFF
>TRBJ2-5|.|many|TRBV7-3
TGTGCCAGCAGCCCCAGTGGGCGGGGTTTGGAGACCCAGTACTTC
CASSPSGRGLETQYF
>TRBJ1-4|.|many|TRBV4-3
TGCGCCAGCAGCTCTCAGGCTAATGAAAAACTGTTTTTT
CASSSQANEKLFF
>TRBJ1-5|TRBD1|many|TRBV18
TGTGCCAGCTCGCCGGACAGGGGGGCGCATCAGCCCCAGCATTTT
CASSPDRGAHQPQHF
>TRBJ1-2|TRBD1|.|TRBV29-1
TGCAGCGTTGGGGACAGCACTTATGGCTACACCTTC
CSVGDSTYGYTF
>TRBJ2-7|.|.|TRBV6-2/TRBV6-3
TGTGCCAGCAGAACAGACGGACGGATGTTTTACGAGCAGTACTTC
CASRTDGRMFYEQYF
>TRBJ2-1|TRBD1|few|TRBV29-1
TGCAGCGTTGAAGGGGACAGCTACAATGAGCAGTTCTTC
CSVEGDSYNEQFF
>TRBJ2-2|.|many|TRBV24-1
TGTGCCACCAGTGACCCCCGCGGGTCCGGGGAGCTGTTTTTT
CATSDPRGSGELFF
>TRBJ1-2|.|many|TRBV9
TGTGCCAGCAGCGTAGCTCCTGGTTCTAACTATGGCTACACCTTC
CASSVAPGSNYGYTF
>TRBJ1-5|.|many|TRBV20-1
TGCAGTGTTCACTCCCAGGGGAAAAGTCAGCCCCAGCATTTT
CSVHSQGKSQPQHF
>TRBJ2-1|.|.|TRBV18
TGTGCCAGCTCACCACCGCAGGGGCGATGGAATGAGCAGTTCTTC
CASSPPQGRWNEQFF
>TRBJ2-7|.|.|TRBV4-2
TGTGCCAGCAGCCAGCACTCCTACGAGCAGTACTTC
CASSQHSYEQYF
>TRBJ2-7|.|few|TRBV28
TGTGCCAGCAGTACTCAGGGGCCTAGCTTCGGGCAGTACTTC
CASSTQGPSFGQYF
>TRBJ1-2|TRBD1|many|TRBV30
TGTGCCTGGAGTATAGGGACAGGGCGCTATGGCTACACCTTC
CAWSIGTGRYGYTF
>TRBJ1-2|.|.|TRBV12-3/TRBV12-4
TGTGCCAGCAGTTTAAGGTCGGGCAGGTCCAATGGCTACACCTTC
CASSLRSGRSNGYTF
>TRBJ2-3|TRBD1|.|TRBV18
TGTGCCAGCTCACCACGGGACAGGGCCCTTAGCACAGATACGCAGTATTTT
CASSPRDRALSTDTQYF
>TRBJ1-5|.|many|TRBV18
TGTGCCAGCTCACCATTTTCGGCAGGAGACCAGCCCCAGCATTTT
CASSPFSAGDQPQHF
>TRBJ1-2|.|many|TRBV2
TGTGCCAGCAGTGAAGCGAATTATGGCTACACCTTC
CASSEANYGYTF
>TRBJ2-7|TRBD2|many|TRBV27
TGTGCCAGCAGTTTAGGCCTAGCGGGAGTAAACGAGCAGTACTTC
CASSLGLAGVNEQYF
>TRBJ2-7|.|few|TRBV19
TGTGCCACGGCTGCGTCACCACAGAGAATCTACGAGCAGTACTTC
CATAASPQRIYEQYF
>TRBJ2-1|.|many|TRBV20-1
TGCAGTGGCGTGGGGGCGGGTTGGGAAGCCTACAATGAGCAGTTCTTC
CSGVGAGWEAYNEQFF
>TRBJ2-7|.|.|TRBV28
TGTGCCAGCAGTTTATATTGGGACTGCTACGAGCAGTACTTC
CASSLYWDCYEQYF
>TRBJ2-7|.|many|TRBV12-3/TRBV12-4
TGTGCCAGCGACCCAAGGCCCCACGAGCAGTACTTC
CASDPRPHEQYF
>TRBJ1-5|TRBD1|many|TRBV6-2/TRBV6-3
TGTGCCAGCAACTCCGGGACAGGCTTTAATCAGCCCCAGCATTTT
CASNSGTGFNQPQHF
>TRBJ2-1|TRBD2|.|TRBV6-5
TGTGCCAGCAGTTACACGAGACTAGCGGGAGCCAATGAGCAGTTCTTC
CASSYTRLAGANEQFF
>TRBJ2-7|TRBD1|many|TRBV7-3
TGTGCCAGCAGCTCGGACAGGGGGCCGTACGAGCAGTACTTC
CASSSDRGPYEQYF
>TRBJ2-7|.|few|TRBV7-6
TGTGCCAGCACCGAGCAGGGGAATTACGAGCAGTACTTC
CASTEQGNYEQYF
>TRBJ2-7|TRBD2|.|TRBV2
TGTGCCAGCAGGTCCGGGACTAGTGGGGTAAAGTACTTC
CASRSGTSGVKYF
>TRBJ2-7|.|few|TRBV7-2
TGTGCCAGCAGCAACCCCCGAGGCGAGCAGTACTTC
CASSNPRGEQYF
>TRBJ2-7|TRBD2|few|TRBV20-1
TGCAGTGCTCCCACTAGCGGGAGCTCCTACGAGCAGTACTTC
CSAPTSGSSYEQYF
>TRBJ2-5|TRBD1|few|TRBV29-1
TGCAGCGGCGAGGACAGGTCCAGGGAGACCCAGTACTTC
CSGEDRSRETQYF
>TRBJ2-3|.|many|TRBV4-3
TGCGCCAGCAGCCAAGAGTTGGGGGGCAGGGCAGATACGCAGTATTTT
CASSQELGGRADTQYF
>TRBJ1-1|.|many|TRBV4-3
TGCGCCAGCAGTCAAGGTCGCGGGGCTGTGAACACTGAAGCTTTCTTT
CASSQGRGAVNTEAFF
>TRBJ2-3|.|.|TRBV9
TGTGCCAGCAGCGTAGCGTCACAGACAGATACGCAGTATTTT
CASSVASQTDTQYF
>TRBJ2-1|.|many|TRBV7-8
TGTGCCAGCAGCTGGGGCCCAGGGGATGAGCAGTTCTTC
CASSWGPGDEQFF
>TRBJ2-7|.|many|TRBV7-2
TGTGCCAGCAGCTCCCCCCCGGCCCACGAGCAGTACTTC
CASSSPPAHEQYF
>TRBJ1-1|.|many|TRBV29-1
TGCAGCGTGCCCGGCGGTACCTCGGCTTTCTTT
CSVPGGTSAFF
>TRBJ2-7|TRBD2|.|TRBV12-3/TRBV12-4
TGTGCCAGCAGTGCTAGCGGGGACTCCTACGAGCAGTACTTC
CASSASGDSYEQYF
>TRBJ1-1|.|.|TRBV7-2
TGTGCCAGCAGCTTAGAGGGGACATCTTCTCCTTTCTTT
CASSLEGTSSPFF
>TRBJ1-4|.|.|TRBV7-2
TGTGCCAGCAGCTTAGGGGCGGGGGCCGGTGAAAAACTGTTTTTT
CASSLGAGAGEKLFF
>TRBJ1-1|.|few|TRBV6-1
TGTGCCAGCGTCAAAGGGGTAGGGAGGAACACTGAAGCTTTCTTT
CASVKGVGRNTEAFF
>TRBJ2-1|TRBD1|many|TRBV11-2
TGTGCCAGCAGTTTTACAACAGGGGGAAGCTACAATGAGCAGTTCTTC
CASSFTTGGSYNEQFF
>TRBJ2-7|TRBD2|.|TRBV5-5
TGTGCCAGCAGCTCTAGCGGATGGGGCTCCTACGAGCAGTACTTC
CASSSSGWGSYEQYF
>TRBJ2-5|TRBD2|few|TRBV29-1
TGCAGCGTTGAAGTAAGACTAGCGGCAAACTTGATGGAGACCCAGTACTTC
CSVEVRLAANLMETQYF
>TRBJ2-5|TRBD2|.|TRBV29-1
TGCAGCGTCTGGACTAGCGGATTTCAGGAGACCCAGTACTTC
CSVWTSGFQETQYF
>TRBJ2-7|.|.|TRBV28
TGTGCCAGCAGTCCCCGTCAGGGTTCATACTACGAGCAGTACTTC
CASSPRQGSYYEQYF